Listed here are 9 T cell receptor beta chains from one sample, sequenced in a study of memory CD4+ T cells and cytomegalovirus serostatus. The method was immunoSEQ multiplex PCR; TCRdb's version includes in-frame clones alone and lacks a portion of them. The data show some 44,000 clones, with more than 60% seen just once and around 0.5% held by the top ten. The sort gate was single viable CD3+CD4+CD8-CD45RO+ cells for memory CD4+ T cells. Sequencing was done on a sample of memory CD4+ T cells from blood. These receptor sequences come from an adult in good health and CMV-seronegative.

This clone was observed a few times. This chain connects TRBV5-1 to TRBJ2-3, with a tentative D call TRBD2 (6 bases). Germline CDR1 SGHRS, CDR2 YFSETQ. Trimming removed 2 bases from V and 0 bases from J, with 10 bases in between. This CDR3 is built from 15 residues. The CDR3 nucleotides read TGCGCCAGCAGCTTCTCGGGGACTAGCACAGATACGCAGTATTTT. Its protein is CASSFSGTSTDTQYF.

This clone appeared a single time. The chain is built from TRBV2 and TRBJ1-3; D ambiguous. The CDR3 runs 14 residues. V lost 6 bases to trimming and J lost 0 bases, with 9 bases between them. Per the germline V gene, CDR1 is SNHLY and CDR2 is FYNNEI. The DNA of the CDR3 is TGTGCCAGCAGGTCCCATGACTCTGGAAACACCATATATTTT. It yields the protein CASRSHDSGNTIYF. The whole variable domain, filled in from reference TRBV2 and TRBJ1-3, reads EPEVTQTPSHQVTQMGQEVILRCVPISNHLYFYWYRQILGQKVEFLVSFYNNEISEKSEIFDDQFSVERPDGSNFTLKIRSTKLEDSAMYFCASRSHDSGNTIYFGEGSWLTVV.

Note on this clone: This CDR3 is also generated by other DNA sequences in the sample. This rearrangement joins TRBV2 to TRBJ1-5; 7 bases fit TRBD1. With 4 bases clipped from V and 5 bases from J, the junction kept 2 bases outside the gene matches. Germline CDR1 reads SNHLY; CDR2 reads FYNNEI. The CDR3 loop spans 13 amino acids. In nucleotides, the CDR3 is TGTGCCAGCAGTGTCAGGGGGGATCAGCCCCAGCATTTT. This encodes CASSVRGDQPQHF.

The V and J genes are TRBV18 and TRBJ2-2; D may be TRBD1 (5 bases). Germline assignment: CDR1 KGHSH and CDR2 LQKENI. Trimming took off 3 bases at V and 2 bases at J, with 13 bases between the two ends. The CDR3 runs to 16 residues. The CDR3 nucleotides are TGTGCCAGCTCACCTCCGTTAGGGGTAAACACCGGGGAGCTGTTTTTT. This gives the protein CASSPPLGVNTGELFF.

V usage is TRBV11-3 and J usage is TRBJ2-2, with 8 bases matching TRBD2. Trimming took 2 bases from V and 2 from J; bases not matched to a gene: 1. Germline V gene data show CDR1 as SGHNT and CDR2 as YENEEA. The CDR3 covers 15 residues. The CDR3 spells CASSLTSGNTGELFF. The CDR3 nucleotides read TGTGCCAGCAGCTTAACTAGCGGTAACACCGGGGAGCTGTTTTTT.

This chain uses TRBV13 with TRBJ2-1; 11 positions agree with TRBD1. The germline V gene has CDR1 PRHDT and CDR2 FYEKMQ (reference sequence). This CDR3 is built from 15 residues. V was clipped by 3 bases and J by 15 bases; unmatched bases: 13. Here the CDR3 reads CASSFLGQGGSSRFF. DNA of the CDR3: TGTGCCAGCAGCTTCCTGGGACAGGGGGGGAGTTCTCGGTTCTTC. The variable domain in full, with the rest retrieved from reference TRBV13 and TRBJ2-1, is AAGVIQSPRHLIKEKRETATLKCYPIPRHDTVYWYQQGPGQDPQFLISFYEKMQSDKGSIPDRFSAQQFSDYHSELNMSSLELGDSALYFCASSFLGQGGSSRFFGPGTRLTVL.

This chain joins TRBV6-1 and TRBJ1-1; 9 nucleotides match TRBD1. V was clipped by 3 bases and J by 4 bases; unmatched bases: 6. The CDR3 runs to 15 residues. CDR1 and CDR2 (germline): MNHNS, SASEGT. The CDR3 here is CASSDLKTGGTEAFF. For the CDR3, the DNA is TGTGCCAGCAGTGACCTAAAGACAGGGGGCACTGAAGCTTTCTTT.

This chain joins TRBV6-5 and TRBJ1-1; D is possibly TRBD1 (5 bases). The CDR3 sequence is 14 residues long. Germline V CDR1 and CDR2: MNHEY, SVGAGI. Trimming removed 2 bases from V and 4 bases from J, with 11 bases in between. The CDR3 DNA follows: TGTGCCAGCAGTTACACGGGGGAGCCCACTGAAGCTTTCTTT. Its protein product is CASSYTGEPTEAFF.

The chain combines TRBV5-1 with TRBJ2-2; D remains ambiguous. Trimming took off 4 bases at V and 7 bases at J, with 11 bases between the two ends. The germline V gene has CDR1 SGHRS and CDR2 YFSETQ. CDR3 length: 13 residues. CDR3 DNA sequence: TGCGCCAGCAGCGGCCTAGGGAACGGGGAGCTGTTTTTT. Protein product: CASSGLGNGELFF.